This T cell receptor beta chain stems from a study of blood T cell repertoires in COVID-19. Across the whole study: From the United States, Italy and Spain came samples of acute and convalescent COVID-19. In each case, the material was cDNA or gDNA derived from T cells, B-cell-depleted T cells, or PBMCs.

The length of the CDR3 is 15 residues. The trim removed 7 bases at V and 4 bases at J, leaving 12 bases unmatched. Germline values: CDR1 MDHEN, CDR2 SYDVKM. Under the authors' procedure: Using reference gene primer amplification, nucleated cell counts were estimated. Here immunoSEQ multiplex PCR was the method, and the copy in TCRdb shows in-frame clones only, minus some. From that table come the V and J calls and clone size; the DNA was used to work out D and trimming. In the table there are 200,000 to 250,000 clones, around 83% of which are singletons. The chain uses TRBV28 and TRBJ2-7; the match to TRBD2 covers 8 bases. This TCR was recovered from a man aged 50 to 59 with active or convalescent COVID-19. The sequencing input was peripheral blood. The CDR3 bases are TGTGCCAGCACCCCGAGGTCGGCGGGAGGATACGAGCAGTACTTC. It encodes CASTPRSAGGYEQYF.